This TCR beta chain emerged from a study of blood T cell repertoires in COVID-19. Background on the study: COVID-19 samples from acute and convalescent phases originated in the United States, Italy and Spain. Nucleic acid was either cDNA or gDNA, and it came from T cells, B-cell-depleted T cells, or PBMCs.

In the original workflow: Amplification with reference gene primers provided the estimates of nucleated cell counts. Libraries were prepared by immunoSEQ multiplex PCR; TCRdb keeps only in-frame clonotypes and omits some of them. The V and J calls and the clone size are those of that table, but D and trimming were determined from the DNA. The profile shows 90,000 to 110,000 clones, roughly 80% of them singletons. V was clipped by 8 bases and J by 0 bases; unmatched bases: 4. CDR3 length equals 15 residues. Germline assignment: CDR1 LNHDA and CDR2 SQIVND (reference sequence). Sequencing was performed on peripheral blood. The receptor's source is a woman in her seventies with acute or convalescent COVID-19. The chain employs TRBV19 and TRBJ1-5, with 10 bases that match TRBD1. For the CDR3, the DNA is TGTGCCAGTCGACAGGGGGCCTCTAGCAATCAGCCCCAGCATTTT. As protein: CASRQGASSNQPQHF.